This T cell receptor (beta chain) was sequenced for a study of T cells after yellow fever vaccination. This clonotype was counted ten times or more. Its antigen is still unknown. Germline V CDR1 and CDR2: LNHDA, SQIVND (reference sequence). Trimming removed 8 bases from V and 0 bases from J; junction bases left unmatched: 10. There are 16 residues in the CDR3. Notes on the study in general: Abundant bulk-population clonotypes could contaminate the FACS-sorted repertoires. A weaker secondary response peaked on day 5, the primary on day 15. Primary-vaccination clones mostly resurfaced post-booster (roughly 97% CD4, roughly 90% CD8).

Each CDR3 protein is one row after TCRdb ran MiXCR on the 5' RACE reads. The repertoire holds under 150,000 distinct CDR3 sequences, with about 7.7% as singletons. Source: CD4+ T cells sorted from PBMCs, taken 5 days after the yellow fever booster vaccination. The sequence derives from a man aged 25 to 45 who received the YFV17D yellow fever vaccine. V and J are TRBV19 and TRBJ2-3, with 8 bases that match TRBD2. CDR3 DNA: TGTGCCAGTTCCACCCTTAGCGGGACTAGCACAGATACGCAGTATTTT. Protein product: CASSTLSGTSTDTQYF.